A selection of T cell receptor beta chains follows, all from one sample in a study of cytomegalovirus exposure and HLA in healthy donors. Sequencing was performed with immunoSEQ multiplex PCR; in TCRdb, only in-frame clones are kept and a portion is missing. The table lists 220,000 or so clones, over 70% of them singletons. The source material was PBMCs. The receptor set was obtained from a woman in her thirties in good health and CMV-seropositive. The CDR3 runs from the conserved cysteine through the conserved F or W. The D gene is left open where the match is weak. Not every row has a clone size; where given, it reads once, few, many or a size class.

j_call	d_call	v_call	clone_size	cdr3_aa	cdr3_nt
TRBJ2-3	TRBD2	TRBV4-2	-	CASSQTSGSVTDTQYF	TGTGCCAGCAGCCAAACTAGCGGGAGTGTTACAGATACGCAGTATTTT
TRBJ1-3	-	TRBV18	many	CASSPGTGAGNTIYF	TGTGCCAGCTCACCGGGAACAGGTGCTGGAAACACCATATATTTT
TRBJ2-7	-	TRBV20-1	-	CSAVKGYEQYF	TGCAGTGCAGTGAAGGGTTACGAGCAGTACTTC
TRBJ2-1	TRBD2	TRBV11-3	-	CASSDTWTKREILNEQFF	TGTGCCAGCAGCGATACCTGGACTAAGCGGGAGATTCTAAATGAGCAGTTCTTC
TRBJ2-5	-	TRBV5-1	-	CASSQTRGLAETQYF	TGCGCCAGCAGCCAGACTAGGGGTCTCGCGGAGACCCAGTACTTC
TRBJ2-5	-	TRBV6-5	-	CASSRGPIQETQYF	TGTGCCAGCAGTCGGGGACCAATACAAGAGACCCAGTACTTC
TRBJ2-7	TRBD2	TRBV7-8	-	CASSLERGNSYEQYF	TGTGCCAGCAGCTTAGAGCGGGGAAACTCCTACGAGCAGTACTTC
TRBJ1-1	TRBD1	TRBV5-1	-	CASSPGGVNTEAFF	TGCGCCAGCAGCCCAGGGGGCGTGAACACTGAAGCTTTCTTT
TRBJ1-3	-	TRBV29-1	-	CSVVGTRAGSGNTIYF	TGCAGCGTTGTTGGAACTCGGGCGGGCTCTGGAAACACCATATATTTT
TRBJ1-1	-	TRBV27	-	CASSLSWQSPEAFF	TGTGCCAGCAGTTTATCCTGGCAGAGTCCTGAAGCTTTCTTT
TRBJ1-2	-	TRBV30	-	CAWSLANNYGYTF	TGTGCCTGGAGTTTAGCGAATAACTATGGCTACACCTTC
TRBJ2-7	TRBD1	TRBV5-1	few	CASSLEGTDYEQYF	TGCGCCAGCAGCTTGGAAGGGACAGACTACGAGCAGTACTTC
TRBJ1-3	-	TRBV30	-	CAWGASWTIYF	TGTGCCTGGGGGGCCTCCTGGACCATATATTTT
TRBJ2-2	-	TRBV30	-	CASGGTGELFF	TGTGCCTCTGGGGGCACCGGGGAGCTGTTTTTT
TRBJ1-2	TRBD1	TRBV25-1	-	CASSRGQGAGGYTF	TGTGCCAGCAGTAGGGGACAGGGGGCAGGTGGCTACACCTTC
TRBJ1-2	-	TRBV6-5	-	CASSLQGSETGYTF	TGTGCCAGCAGTCTTCAGGGAAGTGAGACTGGCTACACCTTC
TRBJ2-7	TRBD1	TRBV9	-	CASSPWTGVFSYEQYF	TGTGCCAGCAGCCCATGGACAGGGGTCTTCTCCTACGAGCAGTACTTC
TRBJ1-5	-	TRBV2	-	CASGGGVNQPQHF	TGTGCCAGTGGAGGAGGGGTGAATCAGCCCCAGCATTTT
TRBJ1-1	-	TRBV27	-	CASKAASNTEAFF	TGTGCCAGCAAGGCCGCATCGAACACTGAAGCTTTCTTT
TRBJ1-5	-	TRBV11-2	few	CASSFDSNQPQHF	TGTGCCAGCAGCTTTGATAGCAATCAGCCCCAGCATTTT
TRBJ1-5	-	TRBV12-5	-	CASARGRGQPQHF	TGTGCTAGTGCCAGAGGACGGGGGCAGCCCCAGCATTTT
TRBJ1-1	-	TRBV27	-	CASSASTGVGNTEAFF	TGTGCCAGCAGTGCCTCGACAGGAGTGGGGAACACTGAAGCTTTCTTT
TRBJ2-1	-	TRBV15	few	CATSRERDEQFF	TGTGCCACCAGCAGAGAGAGGGATGAGCAGTTCTTC
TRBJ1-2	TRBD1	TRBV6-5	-	CASSYSGQGLYGYTF	TGTGCCAGCAGTTACTCCGGACAGGGGCTCTATGGCTACACCTTC
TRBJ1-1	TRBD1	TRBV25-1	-	CASSESTGQLNTEAFF	TGTGCCAGCAGTGAATCCACGGGACAGCTGAACACTGAAGCTTTCTTT
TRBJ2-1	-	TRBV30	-	CAWSVVDNEQFF	TGTGCCTGGAGTGTAGTGGACAATGAGCAGTTCTTC
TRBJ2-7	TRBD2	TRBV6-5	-	CASWGLADTYEQYF	TGTGCCAGCTGGGGACTAGCGGATACCTACGAGCAGTACTTC
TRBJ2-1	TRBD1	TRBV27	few	CASSTRTGLRDEQFF	TGTGCCAGCAGTACGAGGACAGGGTTAAGAGATGAGCAGTTCTTC
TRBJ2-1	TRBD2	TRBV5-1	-	CASRTSPYNEQFF	TGCGCCAGTAGGACTAGCCCATACAATGAGCAGTTCTTC
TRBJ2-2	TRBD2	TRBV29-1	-	CSVPVRGRGGNTGELFF	TGCAGCGTCCCCGTCCGGGGCCGGGGGGGGAACACCGGGGAGCTGTTTTTT
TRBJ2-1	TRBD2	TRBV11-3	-	CASSPGLALNEQFF	TGTGCCAGCAGCCCGGGACTAGCGCTCAATGAGCAGTTCTTC